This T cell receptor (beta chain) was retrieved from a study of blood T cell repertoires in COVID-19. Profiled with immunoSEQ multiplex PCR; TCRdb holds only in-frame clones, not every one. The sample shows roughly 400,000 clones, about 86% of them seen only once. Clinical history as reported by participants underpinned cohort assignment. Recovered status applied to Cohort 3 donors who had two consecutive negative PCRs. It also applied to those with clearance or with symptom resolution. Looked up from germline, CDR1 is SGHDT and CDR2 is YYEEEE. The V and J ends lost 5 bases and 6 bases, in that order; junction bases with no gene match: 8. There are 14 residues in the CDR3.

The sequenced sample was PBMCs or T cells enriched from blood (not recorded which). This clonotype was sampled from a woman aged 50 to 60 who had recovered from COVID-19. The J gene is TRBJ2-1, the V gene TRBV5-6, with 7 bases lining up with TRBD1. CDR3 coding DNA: TGTGCCAGCAGACGCCGGGACAGAGGCAATGAGCAGTTCTTC. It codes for CASRRRDRGNEQFF.